Listed below are T cell receptor beta chains from one sample, sequenced in a study of OX40 agonist ivuxolimab in advanced cancers. Some clones are missing from TCRdb's copy, which holds only in-frame ones; the method was immunoSEQ multiplex PCR. Of approximately 67,000 clones in the sample, about nine tenths were seen once. This specimen consisted of CD4+ or CD8+ T cells sorted from blood, obtained in a trial of the OX40 agonist ivuxolimab. These receptors came from an adult with an advanced solid tumor such as melanoma, head and neck, liver or kidney cancer. CDR3s include the opening cysteine and the closing phenylalanine or tryptophan. A D gene is named only where the DNA matches it firmly. Rows may omit the clone size; those that give it use once, few, many or a size class.

J | D | V | size | DNA | CDR3
TRBJ1-2 | - | TRBV7-8 | - | TGTGCCAGCAGCTTACAGCCCTCTTTCAACTATGGCTACACCTTC | CASSLQPSFNYGYTF
TRBJ2-2 | - | TRBV28 | - | TGTGCCAGCATCGAGGGTGTGAACACCGGGGAGCTGTTTTTT | CASIEGVNTGELFF
TRBJ2-3 | - | TRBV5-1 | - | TGCGCCAGCAGCTTGTCAGATACGCAGTATTTT | CASSLSDTQYF
TRBJ2-7 | - | TRBV18 | - | TGTGCCAGCTCAAAGGACAGCTACGAGCAGTACTTC | CASSKDSYEQYF
TRBJ1-6 | TRBD1 | TRBV28 | - | TGTGCCAGCAGTTTGGGACAGGGGCCCTATAATTCACCCCTCCACTTT | CASSLGQGPYNSPLHF
TRBJ2-1 | - | TRBV7-9 | - | TGTGCCAGCAGCTTAGGAACCGACAATGAGCAGTTCTTC | CASSLGTDNEQFF
TRBJ2-5 | - | TRBV7-9 | - | TGTGCCAGCAGCTTAGCCTGGACAGTTTCACAAGAGACCCAGTACTTC | CASSLAWTVSQETQYF
TRBJ2-3 | - | TRBV7-9 | - | TGTGCCAGCAGCTTAGATCTTAGCAAGACGCAGTATTTT | CASSLDLSKTQYF
TRBJ1-2 | TRBD1 | TRBV19 | - | TGTGCCAGTAGTATCCCGATGACAGGGGGATTCAGCGGCTACACCTTC | CASSIPMTGGFSGYTF
TRBJ2-1 | TRBD2 | TRBV11-3 | - | TGTGCCAGCAGCCCCCGACTAGCGGGGAGGAGCTCCTACAATGAGCAGTTCTTC | CASSPRLAGRSSYNEQFF
TRBJ1-5 | - | TRBV6-1 | - | TGTGCCAGCAGTGGATACTTCTCAGGGGACAATCAGCCCCAGCATTTT | CASSGYFSGDNQPQHF
TRBJ2-1 | TRBD2 | TRBV7-2 | few | TGTGCCAGCAGCTCGGTAGCGGGTAGCTCCTACAATGAGCAGTTCTTC | CASSSVAGSSYNEQFF
TRBJ2-3 | TRBD2 | TRBV27 | - | TGTGCCAGCAGTTTTTGGACTAGCGTGGATACGCAGTATTTT | CASSFWTSVDTQYF
TRBJ2-7 | - | TRBV5-4 | - | TGTGCCAGCAGCTTGGAACGGCTGGGTTCCTACGAGCAGTACTTC | CASSLERLGSYEQYF
TRBJ2-1 | - | TRBV4-1 | - | TGCGCCAGCAGCCCCCGGGACTCAAAAGCGGAGCAGTTCTTC | CASSPRDSKAEQFF
TRBJ2-4 | - | TRBV6-5 | - | TGTGCCAGCAGGGGGGTGGGAAACATTCAGTACTTC | CASRGVGNIQYF
TRBJ2-1 | TRBD2 | TRBV10-3 | - | TGTGCCATCAGGGGGACTAGGGTACACAATGAGCAGTTCTTC | CAIRGTRVHNEQFF
TRBJ2-1 | - | TRBV6-1 | - | TGTGCCAGCAGTGAAGTAGGACCCTACAATGAGCAGTTCTTC | CASSEVGPYNEQFF
TRBJ2-3 | TRBD2 | TRBV7-2 | - | TGTGCCAGCAGCTCTAGCGGGAGGGTAGATACGCAGTATTTT | CASSSSGRVDTQYF
TRBJ2-2 | - | TRBV5-8 | - | TGTGCCAGCAGCTACGGGATCCCCCCCGGGGAGCTGTTTTTT | CASSYGIPPGELFF
TRBJ1-2 | TRBD1 | TRBV5-5 | - | TGTGCCAGCAGCTTGGTACCCGCACGTGGGACAGGGTATGGCTACACCTTC | CASSLVPARGTGYGYTF
TRBJ1-1 | - | TRBV18 | - | TGTGCCAGCTCACCGTACGGGACAACTATGAACACTGAAGCTTTCTTT | CASSPYGTTMNTEAFF
TRBJ2-3 | - | TRBV4-3 | - | TGCGCCAGCAGCCAGGAAACGTCCACAGATACGCAGTATTTT | CASSQETSTDTQYF
TRBJ2-7 | TRBD1 | TRBV7-2 | - | TGTGCCAGCAGCCAAAGGACAGGGGAACCTTACGAGCAGTACTTC | CASSQRTGEPYEQYF
TRBJ1-4 | - | TRBV14 | - | TGTGCCAGCAGCCAAGAATCCGGCTTTAATGAAAAACTGTTTTTT | CASSQESGFNEKLFF
TRBJ2-5 | - | TRBV13 | - | TGTGCCAGCAGCTTAGGGCAGGCCCAAGAGACCCAGTACTTC | CASSLGQAQETQYF
TRBJ2-1 | TRBD2 | TRBV5-4 | - | TGTGCCAGCAGCTTGGGGGCTAGCGGGGGCAACAATGAGCAGTTCTTC | CASSLGASGGNNEQFF
TRBJ2-3 | TRBD2 | TRBV6-6 | - | TGTGCCAGCAGCCAGCGGGGAACGCAGTATTTT | CASSQRGTQYF
TRBJ2-2 | - | TRBV5-1 | - | TGCGCCAGCAGCCCTGGGACCGCAGGGGAGCTGTTTTTT | CASSPGTAGELFF
TRBJ2-3 | - | TRBV18 | once | TGTGCCAGCTCACCACTGATGAACACAGATACGCAGTATTTT | CASSPLMNTDTQYF
TRBJ1-5 | - | TRBV28 | few | TGTGCCAGCAGTTCCGGCGGGTTAAATCAGCCCCAGCATTTT | CASSSGGLNQPQHF
TRBJ2-7 | - | TRBV27 | - | TGTGCCAGCAGTGGGGGCCTCGGACTAGTCTACGAGCAGTACTTC | CASSGGLGLVYEQYF
TRBJ1-2 | - | TRBV30 | - | TGTGCCTGGAGTGTACTGGAAGCTACATCTGGCTACACCTTC | CAWSVLEATSGYTF
TRBJ2-4 | - | TRBV5-1 | - | TGCGCCAGCAGCTTGGGCCGGACCATGGACATTCAGTACTTC | CASSLGRTMDIQYF
TRBJ1-4 | - | TRBV6-5 | - | TGTGCCAGCAGTTTTGGACGGGGAAATGAAAAACTGTTTTTT | CASSFGRGNEKLFF
TRBJ2-7 | TRBD2 | TRBV28 | - | TGTGCCAGCAGTTACCCCGGGGGGGGCCAAGGGCAGTACTTC | CASSYPGGGQGQYF